Detailed here is one TCR beta chain. The target of this receptor is not known. Qualities for individual bases were not recorded, and no much larger clone is one base off. The CDR3 numbers 14 residues from cysteine through phenylalanine. Only CDR3 DNA is held: 42 bases, read in frame from base 1. V is pruned by 6 bases and J by 4 bases, leaving 7 bases of the junction without a gene match. This sample was taken from a study of T cells after yellow fever vaccination (dated by TCRdb to the late 2010s). In the study overall: Libraries from fractions with low cell numbers were prepared with the SMART-Seq v4 Ultra Low Input RNA kit. To follow T-cell clones before and after both primary and booster YFV17D yellow fever vaccination, bulk TCR alpha and beta repertoires underwent longitudinal sequencing. Two healthy male donors made up the cohort, one aged 18 to 29 years and the other aged 30 to 40 years. Blood was drawn at multiple timepoints before and after primary and secondary immunization, with bulk PBMC replicates and cell subsets isolated. Results the study describes overall, beyond this receptor: The secondary T-cell response was weaker than the primary response but faster, peaking on day 5 instead of day 15. Computational filtering was required because FACS-sorted repertoires could contain abundant contaminating clonotypes from the bulk population. Most clones expanded after primary vaccination were re-detected after the booster (96% of CD4 and 80% to 90% of CD8), suggesting broad memory maintenance. Because only a couple of donors were included in the study, the extent to which the findings can be generalized is limited. A small fraction of clonotypes appeared in both the CD4 and CD8 compartments, likely as a result of convergent recombination.

TCR cDNA was synthesized by 5'RACE template switching, through which a universal primer site and unique molecular identifiers were introduced. Priming of cDNA synthesis was performed from both the TCR alpha and TCR beta constant segments. Libraries were amplified in two PCR steps, with sample barcodes and sequencing adapters added in the second step. Sequencing of libraries was performed on Illumina HiSeq 2500 (2x100 bp) or NovaSeq (2x150 bp). The authors' pipeline ran thus. MIGEC handled demultiplexing of reads and collapsing into UMI consensus sequences, while MiXCR performed V(D)J alignment. Using edgeR on replicate PBMC samples, clonotypes were called vaccine-responding if FDR was below 0.01 and the log2 fold change was above 5 up to day 15. Each bulk clonotype received a CD4 or CD8 identity based on whether the sequenced CD4 or CD8 repertoire contained that clonotype at higher abundance. The public reads were reprocessed in TCRdb via fastp at Q25 and MiXCR, keeping in-frame beta chains. Identical CDR3 protein sequences are pooled into one entry, listed with their most common genes and DNA. The V and J calls were not made by the authors but by TCRdb's processing. A total of roughly 300,000 distinct CDR3 sequences appear in this sample, around 6.8% of them only once. The top ten hold around 17% of the sample.

The treatment or condition label on this specimen signifies: live attenuated yellow fever vaccine strain. Two biological replicates of bulk PBMCs were collected at each blood-draw timepoint. PBMCs were isolated from peripheral blood using a standard Ficoll-Paque protocol. TriZol was used to extract RNA from bulk PBMCs, CD4 and CD8 fractions, and dextramer-positive and dextramer-negative fractions. This sequence was found in a man younger than 35 who received the YFV17D yellow fever vaccine. Sequences were derived from PBMCs, sampled 35 to 50 days after the first yellow fever vaccination. Recombination linked TRBV12-3 or TRBV12-4 to TRBJ2-5, with 8 central nucleotides matching TRBD2. The DNA reads as follows: TGTGCCAGCAGCACAATCGGGGGGGCAGAGACCCAGTACTTC. It specifies CASSTIGGAETQYF.